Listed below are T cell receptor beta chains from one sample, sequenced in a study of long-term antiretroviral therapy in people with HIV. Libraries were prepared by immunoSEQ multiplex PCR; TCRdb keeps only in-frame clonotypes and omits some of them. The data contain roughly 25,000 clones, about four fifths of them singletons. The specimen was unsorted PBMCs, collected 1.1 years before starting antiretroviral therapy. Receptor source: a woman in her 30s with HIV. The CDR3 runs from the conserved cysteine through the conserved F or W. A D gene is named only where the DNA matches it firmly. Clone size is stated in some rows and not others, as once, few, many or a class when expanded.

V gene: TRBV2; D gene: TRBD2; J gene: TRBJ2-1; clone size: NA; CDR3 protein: CASVYPAGGWDEQFF; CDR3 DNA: TGTGCCAGCGTATACCCAGCGGGGGGGTGGGATGAGCAGTTCTTC
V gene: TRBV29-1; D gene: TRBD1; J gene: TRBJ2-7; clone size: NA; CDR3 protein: CSATAGTGTHEQYF; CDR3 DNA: TGCAGCGCCACAGCCGGGACAGGGACCCACGAGCAGTACTTC
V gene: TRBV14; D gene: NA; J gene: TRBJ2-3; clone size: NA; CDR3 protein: CASSRHQGKWADTQYF; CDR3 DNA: TGTGCCAGCAGCCGTCATCAGGGGAAGTGGGCAGATACGCAGTATTTT
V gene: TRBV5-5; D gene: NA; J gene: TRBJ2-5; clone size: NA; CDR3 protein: CASSRYGYQETQYF; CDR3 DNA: TGTGCCAGCAGCCGATACGGATACCAAGAGACCCAGTACTTC
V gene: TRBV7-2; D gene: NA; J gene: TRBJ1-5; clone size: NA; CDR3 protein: CASSLGALSNQPQHF; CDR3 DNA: TGTGCCAGCAGCTTAGGGGCCCTTAGCAATCAGCCCCAGCATTTT
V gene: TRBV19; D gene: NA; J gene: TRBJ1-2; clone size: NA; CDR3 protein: CASSGNSVGNYGYTF; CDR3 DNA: TGTGCCAGTAGTGGAAACAGCGTTGGGAACTATGGCTACACCTTC
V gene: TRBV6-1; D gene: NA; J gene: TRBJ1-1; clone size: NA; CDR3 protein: CASSEVVQEAFF; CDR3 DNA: TGTGCCAGCAGTGAAGTCGTCCAAGAAGCTTTCTTT
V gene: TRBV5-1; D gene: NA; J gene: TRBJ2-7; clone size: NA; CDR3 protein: CASSLGGTSLYEQYF; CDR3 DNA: TGCGCCAGCAGCTTGGGCGGGACCTCCCTATACGAGCAGTACTTC
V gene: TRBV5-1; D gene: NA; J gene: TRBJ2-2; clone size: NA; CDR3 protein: CASFITSNTGELFF; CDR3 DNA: TGCGCCAGCTTTATAACATCGAACACCGGGGAGCTGTTTTTT
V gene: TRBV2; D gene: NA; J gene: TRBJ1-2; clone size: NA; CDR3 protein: CASSELNSESSLYGLGNYGYTF; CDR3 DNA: TGTGCCAGCAGTGAACTTAACAGTGAGAGTTCCCTTTACGGGTTAGGTAACTATGGCTACACCTTC
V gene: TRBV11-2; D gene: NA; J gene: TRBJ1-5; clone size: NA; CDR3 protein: CASSLQGEEPQHF; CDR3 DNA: TGTGCCAGCAGCTTACAGGGTGAGGAGCCCCAGCATTTT
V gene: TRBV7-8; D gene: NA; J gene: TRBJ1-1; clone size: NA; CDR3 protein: CASSLGAGGLNTEAFF; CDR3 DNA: TGTGCCAGCAGCTTAGGGGCTGGGGGACTCAACACTGAAGCTTTCTTT
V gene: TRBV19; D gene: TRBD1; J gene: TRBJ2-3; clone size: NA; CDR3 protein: CASSDRADFTDTQYF; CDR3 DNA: TGTGCCAGTAGCGACAGGGCCGATTTCACAGATACGCAGTATTTT
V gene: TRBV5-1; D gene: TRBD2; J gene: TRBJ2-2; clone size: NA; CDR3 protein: CASSWTPSGGTTGELFF; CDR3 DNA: TGCGCCAGCAGCTGGACCCCTAGCGGGGGTACCACCGGGGAGCTGTTTTTT
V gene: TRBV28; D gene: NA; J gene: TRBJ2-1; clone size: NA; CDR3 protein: CASSPLPFYEQFF; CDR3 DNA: TGTGCCAGCAGCCCCCTCCCCTTTTATGAGCAGTTCTTC
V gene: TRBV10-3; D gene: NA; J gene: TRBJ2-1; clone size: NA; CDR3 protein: CAISELQDNEQFF; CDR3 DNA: TGTGCCATCAGTGAGCTACAAGACAATGAGCAGTTCTTC
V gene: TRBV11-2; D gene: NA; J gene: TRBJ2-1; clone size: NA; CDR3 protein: CASSLSVDEQFF; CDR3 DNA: TGTGCCAGCAGCTTAAGCGTGGATGAGCAGTTCTTC
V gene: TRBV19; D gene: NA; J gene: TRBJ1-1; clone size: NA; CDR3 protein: CASREENTEAFF; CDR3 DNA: TGTGCCAGTAGGGAGGAGAACACTGAAGCTTTCTTT
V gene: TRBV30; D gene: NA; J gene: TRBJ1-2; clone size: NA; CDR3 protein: CASRDGGGCDGYTF; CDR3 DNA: TGTGCCTCCCGGGACGGTGGGGGCTGCGATGGCTACACCTTC
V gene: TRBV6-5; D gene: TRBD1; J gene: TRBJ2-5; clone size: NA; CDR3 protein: CASSLGQGARETQYF; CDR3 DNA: TGTGCCAGCAGTCTCGGACAGGGGGCGAGAGAGACCCAGTACTTC
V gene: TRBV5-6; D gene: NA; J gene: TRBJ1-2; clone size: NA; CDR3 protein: CASSPLSIYGYTF; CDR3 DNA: TGTGCCAGCAGCCCTCTCTCCATCTATGGCTACACCTTC
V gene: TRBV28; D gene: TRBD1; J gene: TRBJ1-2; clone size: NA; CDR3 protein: CASSYRDRGYYGYTF; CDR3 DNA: TGTGCCAGCAGTTACCGGGACAGGGGATACTATGGCTACACCTTC
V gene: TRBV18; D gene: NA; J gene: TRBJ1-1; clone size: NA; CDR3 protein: CASSPTVQGPTLNTEAFF; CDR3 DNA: TGTGCCAGCTCACCAACTGTCCAGGGGCCCACCTTGAACACTGAAGCTTTCTTT
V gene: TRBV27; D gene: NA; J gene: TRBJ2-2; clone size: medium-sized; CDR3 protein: CASSGTTGELFF; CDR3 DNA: TGTGCCAGCAGTGGAACGACCGGGGAGCTGTTTTTT
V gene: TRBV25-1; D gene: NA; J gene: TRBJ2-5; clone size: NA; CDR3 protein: CASRVGGETQYF; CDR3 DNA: TGTGCCAGCAGAGTGGGTGGAGAGACCCAGTACTTC
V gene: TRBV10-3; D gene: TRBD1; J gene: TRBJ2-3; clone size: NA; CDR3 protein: CAIRAGTGADTQYF; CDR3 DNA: TGTGCCATCAGGGCCGGGACAGGGGCAGATACGCAGTATTTT